These 8 T cell receptor beta chains originate from one sample sequenced in a study of T-cell memory formation after mild COVID-19. TCRdb reprocessed the 5' RACE reads with MiXCR, giving one entry per CDR3 protein. Of some 210,000 distinct CDR3 sequences in the sample, about 27% were seen once. Sequenced material: PBMCs or a T cell subset sorted from them (not recorded which). Receptors originate from an adult woman who had mild COVID-19 (a few samples of this study predate the infection). Cell type and time point are not known.

V and J are TRBV6-1 and TRBJ1-4; D remains ambiguous. Per germline, CDR1 MNHNS and CDR2 SASEGT. The CDR3 has 15 amino acids. Deletions cut 6 bases from V and 8 bases from J, with 19 bases between. The CDR3 DNA sequence: TGTGCCAGCAGAGAACCCCGGAGGTCCCACGAAAAACTGTTTTTT. Protein sequence: CASREPRRSHEKLFF.

V and J are TRBV29-1 and TRBJ2-1; 8 bases map to TRBD2. The J segment lost 0 bases and the V segment lost 6 bases, leaving 10 bases of the junction unmatched. This CDR3 comprises 16 residues. The germline gives CDR1 SQVTM, CDR2 ANQGSEA. In DNA form, the CDR3 reads TGCAGCGTCTGCCGCCGGGAGGGACCCTCCTACAATGAGCAGTTCTTC. The encoded protein is CSVCRREGPSYNEQFF.

The chain recombines TRBV30 with TRBJ1-5; TRBD1 might be the D (6 bases). Deletions cut 0 bases from V and 3 bases from J, with 12 bases between. CDR3 size: 15 residues. CDR1 and CDR2 (germline): GTSNPN, SVGIG (reference sequence). CDR3 in DNA: TGTGCCTGGAGTGTCCAAGGACAGTTCAATCAGCCCCAGCATTTT. This encodes CAWSVQGQFNQPQHF. The whole variable domain, remainder taken from reference TRBV30 and TRBJ1-5, is SQTIHQWPATLVQPVGSPLSLECTVEGTSNPNLYWYRQAAGRGLQLLFYSVGIGQISSEVPQNLSASRPQDRQFILSSKKLLLSDSGFYLCAWSVQGQFNQPQHFGDGTRLSIL.

This chain connects TRBV24-1 to TRBJ2-5, with D perhaps matching TRBD1 or TRBD2 (5 bases each). The V end was cut by 4 bases, the J end by 7 bases, with 15 bases between. The CDR3 totals 14 residues. Looked up from germline, CDR1 is KGHDR and CDR2 is SFDVKD. For the CDR3, the DNA is TGTGCCACCAGTGACATTGACTCTGGGGGGACCCAGTACTTC. Encoded protein: CATSDIDSGGTQYF.

The rearrangement joins TRBV7-8 to TRBJ2-1, with D tentatively TRBD2 (6 bases). The V gene's germline CDR1 is SGHVS and CDR2 FQNEAQ. This CDR3 has 13 residues. The ends were cut back, 5 bases at V and 8 bases at J, with 13 bases in the middle. CDR3 nucleotide sequence: TGTGCCAGCAGCCCGGGACTGGGGGATGAGCAGTTCTTC. Encoded protein: CASSPGLGDEQFF.

This clonotype has just a few counts. The chain joins TRBV6-2 or TRBV6-3 to TRBJ2-1; D is unresolved. V dropped 4 bases and J dropped 8 bases, with 12 bases sitting between them. Germline V gene sequence: CDR1 MNHEY, CDR2 SVGEGT. This CDR3 is built from 13 residues. CDR3 loop: CASSLRPRDEQFF. The CDR3 DNA follows: TGTGCCAGCAGTTTGCGCCCTCGGGATGAGCAGTTCTTC.

This clonotype was seen only a few times. The CDR3 nucleotides read TGTGCCAGCAGTTACCGGTCTACGCAGTATTTT. Encoded protein: CASSYRSTQYF. The V gene is TRBV6-6, the J gene TRBJ2-3, with unresolved D. V lost 2 bases, J lost 8 bases, and 5 bases lay in between. The germline V gene encodes CDR1 MNHNY and CDR2 SVGAGI (reference sequence). The CDR3 extends over 11 amino acids.

This clonotype occurred a few times. The rearrangement links TRBV5-1 to TRBJ2-3, with D hard to call. Trimming pared 0 bases from V and 1 base from J, leaving 6 bases between. CDR3 length: 14 residues. The germline gives CDR1 SGHRS, CDR2 YFSETQ. In nucleotides, the CDR3 is TGCGCCAGCAGCTTGGTTGTAGGCACAGATACGCAGTATTTT. Its protein product is CASSLVVGTDTQYF. Complete variable domain (other parts from reference TRBV5-1 and TRBJ2-3): KAGVTQTPRYLIKTRGQQVTLSCSPISGHRSVSWYQQTPGQGLQFLFEYFSETQRNKGNFPGRFSGRQFSNSRSEMNVSTLELGDSALYLCASSLVVGTDTQYFGPGTRLTVL.